This paragraph covers one T cell receptor (beta chain) sequence. Its antigen remains unidentified. Scientists ran DNA taken from cultured CD4+ T cells through the Oncomine TCR Beta short-read assay for sequencing. MiXCR was run by TCRdb on the PCR reads, yielding one entry per CDR3 protein. The sample carries some 12,000 distinct CDR3 sequences, approximately 58% recorded once. Treatment indicated: approximately 9-day PBMC culture with coronavirus spike peptide pools or control peptides (ViraFEST assay). The sample originates from a study of vaccination and CD4 T cells after COVID-19. The study's findings and limits: Investigators enrolled relatively few convalescent patients and included no early post-infection timepoints.

Germline V gene data show CDR1 as SNHLY and CDR2 as FYNNEI. Trimming took 6 bases from V and 7 from J, leaving 12 bases between them. The CDR3 extends over 12 amino acids. V is TRBV2 and J is TRBJ1-2; D call uncertain. This specimen was CD4+ T cells from blood, cultured in vitro, taken before SARS-CoV-2 vaccination. This receptor was identified in a human donor who had recovered from COVID-19. The CDR3 here is CASSVLNGGYTF. The CDR3 DNA reads TGTGCCAGCAGCGTACTCAACGGTGGCTACACCTTC.